The rows below give T cell receptor beta chains drawn from one sample of a study of regulatory T cells in long-lasting Graves disease. TCRdb reprocessed the multiplex PCR reads with MiXCR, giving one entry per CDR3 protein. The table includes roughly 260,000 distinct CDR3 sequences, 15% to 20% detected once. Another study also made use of these data, one on T cells in Graves' hyperthyroidism and ophthalmopathy.

The specimen was peripheral blood mononuclear cells (PBMCs), collected at new diagnosis, from a patient treated with antithyroid drugs. Every receptor here comes from a young woman with Graves disease. The CDR3 runs from the conserved cysteine through the conserved F or W. Fields, in order: J gene, V gene, D gene, clone size, CDR3 protein, CDR3 DNA. The D gene is left open where the match is weak. The listing skips clone size in some rows; elsewhere it reads once, few, many or a size class.

>TRBJ2-1|TRBV5-6|-|many
CASSLEVEQFF
TGTGCCAGCAGCTTGGAGGTTGAGCAGTTCTTC
>TRBJ2-5|TRBV15|TRBD1|many
CATSRDERGLETQYF
TGTGCCACCAGCAGAGATGAGAGGGGGCTCGAGACCCAGTACTTC
>TRBJ1-5|TRBV6-1|TRBD1|few
CASSTSRGNSNQPQHF
TGTGCCAGCAGTACCTCCAGGGGGAATAGCAATCAGCCCCAGCATTTT
>TRBJ2-3|TRBV11-2|-|once
CASSFPWSRDTQYF
TGTGCCAGCAGCTTCCCGTGGAGCAGAGATACGCAGTATTTT
>TRBJ2-7|TRBV18|TRBD2|many
CASSGTSGGASEQYF
TGTGCCAGCTCCGGGACTAGCGGGGGGGCGTCCGAGCAGTACTTC
>TRBJ2-1|TRBV7-8|TRBD2|-
CASGPLAGRANEQFF
TGTGCCAGCGGACCCCTCGCCGGGAGGGCCAATGAGCAGTTCTTC
>TRBJ2-2|TRBV14|-|many
CASTRSGAANTGELFF
TGTGCCAGCACCCGTTCGGGGGCCGCGAACACCGGGGAGCTGTTTTTT
>TRBJ2-6|TRBV20-1|TRBD1|-
CSAREFTGAGANVLTF
TGCAGTGCTAGAGAGTTCACAGGGGCTGGGGCCAACGTCCTGACTTTC
>TRBJ2-1|TRBV20-1|TRBD1|-
CSASGTGPGNEQFF
TGCAGTGCATCCGGGACAGGGCCTGGGAATGAGCAGTTCTTC
>TRBJ2-5|TRBV5-4|TRBD1|many
CASSPSGTVQETQYF
TGTGCCAGCAGCCCCTCCGGGACAGTCCAAGAGACCCAGTACTTC
>TRBJ1-3|TRBV15|-|many
CATSRDSGSLTAITIYF
TGTGCCACCAGCAGAGATTCGGGCAGTCTAACTGCTATCACCATATATTTT
>TRBJ2-5|TRBV5-5|-|many
CASSLMEGAGETQYF
TGTGCCAGCAGCTTAATGGAGGGGGCAGGAGAGACCCAGTACTTC
>TRBJ1-6|TRBV20-1|-|many
CSARDPAANNSPLHF
TGCAGTGCTAGAGATCCGGCGGCGAATAATTCACCCCTCCACTTT
>TRBJ2-7|TRBV19|-|many
CASRSLSHYEQYF
TGTGCCAGTCGTAGCCTCAGTCACTACGAGCAGTACTTC
>TRBJ2-3|TRBV7-2|-|many
CASSLRAGVDTQYF
TGTGCCAGCAGCTTAAGGGCAGGGGTGGATACGCAGTATTTT
>TRBJ2-3|TRBV4-1|-|many
CASSQGRVRGVDTDTQYF
TGCGCCAGCAGCCAAGGCCGTGTTAGGGGGGTAGACACAGATACGCAGTATTTT
>TRBJ2-4|TRBV5-1|-|many
CASSLGRLAKNIQYF
TGCGCCAGCAGCTTGGGGCGCTTAGCCAAAAACATTCAGTACTTC
>TRBJ2-7|TRBV10-1|-|few
CASSDLATDEQYF
TGCGCCAGCAGTGATTTGGCCACAGACGAGCAGTACTTC
>TRBJ1-2|TRBV7-2|TRBD1|many
CASSFKTGGDSGYTF
TGTGCCAGCAGCTTTAAAACAGGGGGCGATTCTGGCTACACCTTC
>TRBJ1-5|TRBV15|TRBD1|many
CATSRVDRGLNQPQHF
TGTGCCACCAGCAGAGTTGACAGGGGGCTGAATCAGCCCCAGCATTTT
>TRBJ2-1|TRBV20-1|TRBD2|-
CSASGGAESYNEQFF
TGCAGTGCTAGCGGGGGGGCCGAATCCTACAATGAGCAGTTCTTC
>TRBJ1-3|TRBV7-8|-|-
CASSSSAFSGNTIYF
TGTGCCAGCAGCTCTTCCGCGTTCTCTGGAAACACCATATATTTT
>TRBJ2-7|TRBV3-1|TRBD1|many
CASSQDRAYEQYF
TGTGCCAGCAGCCAGGACAGGGCCTACGAGCAGTACTTC
>TRBJ1-1|TRBV7-3|-|many
CASSLPGSQAFF
TGTGCCAGCAGCCTTCCGGGCTCGCAAGCTTTCTTT